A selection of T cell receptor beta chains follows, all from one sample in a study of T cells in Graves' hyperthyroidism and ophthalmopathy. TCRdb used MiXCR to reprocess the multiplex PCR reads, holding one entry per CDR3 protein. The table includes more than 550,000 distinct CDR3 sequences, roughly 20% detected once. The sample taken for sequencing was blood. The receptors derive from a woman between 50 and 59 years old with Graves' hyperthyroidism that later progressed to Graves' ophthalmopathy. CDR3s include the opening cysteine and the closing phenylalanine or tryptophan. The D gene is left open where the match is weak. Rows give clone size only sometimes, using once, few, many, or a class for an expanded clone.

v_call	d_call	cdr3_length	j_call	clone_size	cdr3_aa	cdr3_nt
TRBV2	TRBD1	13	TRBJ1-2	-	CASSVERGPGYTF	TGTGCCAGCAGTGTGGAGAGGGGGCCTGGCTACACCTTC
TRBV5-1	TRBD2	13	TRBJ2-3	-	CASSLDPGLASYF	TGCGCCAGCAGCTTGGATCCGGGACTAGCCTCGTATTTT
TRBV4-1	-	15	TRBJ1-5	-	CASSQPGEKGQPQHF	TGCGCCAGCAGCCAACCAGGGGAGAAGGGTCAGCCCCAGCATTTT
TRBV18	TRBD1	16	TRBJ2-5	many	CASSPGTVQIRETQYF	TGTGCCAGCTCACCCGGGACAGTCCAAATCAGGGAGACCCAGTACTTC
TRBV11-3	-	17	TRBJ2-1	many	CASSLSTASENYNEQFF	TGTGCCAGCAGCTTAAGTACGGCTAGCGAAAATTACAATGAGCAGTTCTTC
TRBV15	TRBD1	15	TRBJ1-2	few	CATSRDATGSRGYTF	TGTGCCACCAGCAGAGATGCGACAGGGTCGCGCGGCTACACCTTC
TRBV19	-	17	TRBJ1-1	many	CASSISTDIRFGTEAFF	TGTGCCAGTAGTATCTCGACAGATATCCGTTTTGGCACTGAAGCTTTCTTT
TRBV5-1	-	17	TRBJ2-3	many	CASSQAATSARTDTQYF	TGCGCCAGCAGCCAAGCAGCCACTTCGGCAAGGACAGATACGCAGTATTTT
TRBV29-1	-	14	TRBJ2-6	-	CSVDTRAGANVLTF	TGCAGCGTTGATACCAGGGCTGGGGCCAACGTCCTGACTTTC
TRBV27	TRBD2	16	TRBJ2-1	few	CASTHSGGDTYNEQFF	TGTGCCAGCACACATAGCGGGGGGGACACCTACAATGAGCAGTTCTTC
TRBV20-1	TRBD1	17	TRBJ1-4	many	CSARNRGQGANNEKLFF	TGCAGTGCTAGGAATCGGGGACAGGGGGCTAATAATGAAAAACTGTTTTTT
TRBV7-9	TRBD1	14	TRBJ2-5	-	CASSRTGLEETQYF	TGTGCCAGCAGCCGGACAGGTTTAGAAGAGACCCAGTACTTC
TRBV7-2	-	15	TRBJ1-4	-	CASSLEVRGTEKLFF	TGTGCCAGCAGCTTAGAGGTCAGGGGAACTGAAAAACTGTTTTTT
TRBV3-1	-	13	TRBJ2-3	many	CASKEHPTDTQYF	TGTGCCAGCAAGGAACACCCCACAGATACGCAGTATTTT
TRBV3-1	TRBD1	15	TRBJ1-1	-	CASSQAGTGHTEAFF	TGTGCCAGCAGCCAAGCCGGGACAGGGCACACTGAAGCTTTCTTT
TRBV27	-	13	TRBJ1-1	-	CASSLFGRAEAFF	TGTGCCAGCAGTTTATTCGGCCGGGCTGAAGCTTTCTTT
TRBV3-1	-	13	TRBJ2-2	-	CASIAPGLRELFF	TGTGCCAGCATCGCCCCGGGATTAAGGGAGCTGTTTTTT
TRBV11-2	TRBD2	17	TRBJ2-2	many	CASSLDGLAGEIGELFF	TGTGCCAGCAGCTTAGACGGACTAGCGGGGGAGATCGGGGAGCTGTTTTTT
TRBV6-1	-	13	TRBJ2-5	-	CASSSSDLETQYF	TGTGCCAGCAGTTCATCGGATTTGGAGACCCAGTACTTC
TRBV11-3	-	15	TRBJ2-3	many	CASSADGPSTDTQYF	TGTGCCAGCAGCGCGGACGGGCCTAGCACAGATACGCAGTATTTT
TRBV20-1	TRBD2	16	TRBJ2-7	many	CSARASTSGGPYEQYF	TGCAGTGCTAGGGCCTCCACTAGCGGGGGCCCCTACGAGCAGTACTTC
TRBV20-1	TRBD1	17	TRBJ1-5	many	CSAKEVVGDRGNQPQHF	TGCAGTGCTAAGGAGGTGGTGGGGGACAGGGGCAATCAGCCCCAGCATTTT
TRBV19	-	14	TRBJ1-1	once	CASSPTPGSTEAFF	TGTGCCAGTAGCCCGACGCCAGGGAGCACTGAAGCTTTCTTT
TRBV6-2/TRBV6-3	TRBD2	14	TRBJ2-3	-	CATRAGGPTDTQYF	TGTGCCACTCGAGCGGGGGGCCCCACAGATACGCAGTATTTT
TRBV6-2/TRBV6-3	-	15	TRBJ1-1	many	CASSYDQGPDTEAFF	TGTGCCAGCAGTTACGATCAGGGGCCAGACACTGAAGCTTTCTTT
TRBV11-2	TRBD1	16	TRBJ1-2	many	CASSLTGGDRGNGYTF	TGTGCCAGCAGCTTAACCGGGGGGGACAGGGGTAATGGCTACACCTTC
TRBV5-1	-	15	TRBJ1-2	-	CASSSQGPTKNGYTF	TGCGCCAGCAGCTCTCAGGGGCCAACTAAAAATGGCTACACCTTC
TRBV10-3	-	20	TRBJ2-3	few	CAISDFVGTSFSIATDTQYF	TGTGCCATCAGTGACTTCGTCGGGACTTCTTTCTCGATTGCCACAGATACGCAGTATTTT
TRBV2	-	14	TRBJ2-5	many	CASSEVRGQETQYF	TGTGCCAGCAGTGAAGTCAGGGGCCAAGAGACCCAGTACTTC
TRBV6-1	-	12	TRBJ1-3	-	CASSTNGNTIYF	TGTGCCAGCAGTACCAACGGAAACACCATATATTTT
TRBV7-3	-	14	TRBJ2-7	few	CASSLQPGSYEQYF	TGTGCCAGCAGCTTACAGCCTGGCTCCTACGAGCAGTACTTC
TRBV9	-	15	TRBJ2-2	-	CASSVGSRNTGELFF	TGTGCCAGCAGCGTAGGCAGCCGCAACACCGGGGAGCTGTTTTTT
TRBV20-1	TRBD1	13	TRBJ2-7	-	CSAFYRGTYEQYF	TGCAGTGCTTTTTACAGGGGGACCTACGAGCAGTACTTC
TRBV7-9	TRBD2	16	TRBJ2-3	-	CASSYLGTTHTDTQYF	TGTGCCAGCAGCTACCTGGGGACTACCCACACAGATACGCAGTATTTT
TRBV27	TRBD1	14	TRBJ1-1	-	CASSLRGTATEAFF	TGTGCCAGCAGTCTGCGGGGGACAGCTACTGAAGCTTTCTTT
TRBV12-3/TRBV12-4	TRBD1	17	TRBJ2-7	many	CASSSSGTGFGTYEQYF	TGTGCCAGCAGCTCATCCGGGACAGGGTTTGGGACGTACGAGCAGTACTTC
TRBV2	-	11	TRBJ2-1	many	CASPPGDEQFF	TGTGCCAGCCCTCCGGGGGATGAGCAGTTCTTC
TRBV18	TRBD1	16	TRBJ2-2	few	CASSPRDRVLTGELFF	TGTGCCAGCTCACCAAGGGACAGGGTTCTGACCGGGGAGCTGTTTTTT
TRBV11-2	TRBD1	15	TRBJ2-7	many	CASSLVIGQGYEQYF	TGTGCCAGCAGCTTAGTAATTGGACAGGGCTACGAGCAGTACTTC
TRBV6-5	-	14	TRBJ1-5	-	CASSYLGGHQPQHF	TGTGCCAGCAGTTATCTGGGGGGCCACCAGCCCCAGCATTTT
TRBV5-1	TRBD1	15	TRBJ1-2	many	CASSVGQGGDYGYTF	TGCGCCAGCAGCGTAGGACAGGGGGGCGACTATGGCTACACCTTC
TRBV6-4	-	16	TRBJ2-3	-	CASSSLAGRKTDTQYF	TGTGCCAGCAGCTCGCTTGCAGGGAGGAAAACAGATACGCAGTATTTT
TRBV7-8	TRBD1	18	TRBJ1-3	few	CASSLGFRGQGIGNTIYF	TGTGCCAGCAGCTTAGGATTCCGTGGACAGGGGATCGGAAACACCATATATTTT
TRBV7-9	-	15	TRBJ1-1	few	CASSLAQGRNTEAFF	TGTGCCAGCAGCTTAGCGCAGGGGCGGAACACTGAAGCTTTCTTT
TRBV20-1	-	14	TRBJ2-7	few	CSARDIRTSSEQYF	TGCAGTGCTAGAGATATTAGGACCTCTTCCGAGCAGTACTTC
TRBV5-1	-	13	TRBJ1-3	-	CASSDGAGNTIYF	TGCGCCAGCAGTGACGGGGCTGGAAACACCATATATTTT
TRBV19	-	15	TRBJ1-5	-	CASSLGQGMNQPQHF	TGTGCCAGTAGTCTAGGCCAGGGGATGAATCAGCCCCAGCATTTT
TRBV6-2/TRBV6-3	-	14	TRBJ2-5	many	CASSYSRNSETQYF	TGTGCCAGCAGTTACTCTAGGAATTCGGAGACCCAGTACTTC
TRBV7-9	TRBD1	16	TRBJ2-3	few	CASSVYRDRVNDTQYF	TGTGCCAGCAGCGTCTACCGGGACAGGGTAAATGATACGCAGTATTTT
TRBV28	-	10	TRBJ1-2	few	CASSNYGYTF	TGTGCCAGCAGTAATTATGGCTACACCTTC
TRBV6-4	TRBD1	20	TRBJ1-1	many	CASSGDRVKISLSMNTEAFF	TGTGCCAGCAGTGGCGACAGGGTCAAAATTTCCCTCTCCATGAACACTGAAGCTTTCTTT
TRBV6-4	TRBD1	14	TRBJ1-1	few	CASRPDRDFTEAFF	TGTGCCAGCAGACCGGACAGGGACTTTACTGAAGCTTTCTTT
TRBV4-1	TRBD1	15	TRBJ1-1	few	CASNSRTGLNTEAFF	TGCGCCAGCAATTCCCGGACAGGGCTGAACACTGAAGCTTTCTTT
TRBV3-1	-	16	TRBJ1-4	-	CASSQGARRSNEKLFF	TGTGCCAGCAGCCAGGGGGCCCGGCGGTCTAATGAAAAACTGTTTTTT
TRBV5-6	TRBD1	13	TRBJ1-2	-	CASRDRAYYGYTF	TGTGCCAGCAGAGACAGGGCTTATTATGGCTACACCTTC